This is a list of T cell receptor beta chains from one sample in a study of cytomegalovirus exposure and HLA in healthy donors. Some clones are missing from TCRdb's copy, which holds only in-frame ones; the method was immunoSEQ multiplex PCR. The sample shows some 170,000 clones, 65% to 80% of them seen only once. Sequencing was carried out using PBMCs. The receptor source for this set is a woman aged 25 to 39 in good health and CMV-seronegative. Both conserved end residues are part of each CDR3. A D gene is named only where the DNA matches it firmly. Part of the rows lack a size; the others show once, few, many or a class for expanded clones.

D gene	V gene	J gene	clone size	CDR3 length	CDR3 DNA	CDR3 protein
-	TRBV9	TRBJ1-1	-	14	TGTGCCAGCAGCGTAGCGCAGGAAAACACTGAAGCTTTCTTT	CASSVAQENTEAFF
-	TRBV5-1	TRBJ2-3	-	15	TGCGCCAGCAGCTTGCAGGGCACCGTAGGAGATACGCAGTATTTT	CASSLQGTVGDTQYF
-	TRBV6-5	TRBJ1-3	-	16	TGTGCCAGCAGTTATCTCTCAGGGTTGACTGGAAACACCATATATTTT	CASSYLSGLTGNTIYF
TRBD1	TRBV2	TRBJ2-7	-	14	TGTGCCAGCAGGGAGACAGGGGGCCTGTACGAGCAGTACTTC	CASRETGGLYEQYF
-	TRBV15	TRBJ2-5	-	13	TGTGCCACCAGCACCCGGTACCAAGAGACCCAGTACTTC	CATSTRYQETQYF
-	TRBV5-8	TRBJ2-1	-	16	TGTGCCAGCAGCTTAACAGATACCCGTTTTTACAATGAGCAGTTCTTC	CASSLTDTRFYNEQFF
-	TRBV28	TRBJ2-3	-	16	TGTGCCAGCAGTTTGAGCCCGGGAGTCTTCACAGATACGCAGTATTTT	CASSLSPGVFTDTQYF
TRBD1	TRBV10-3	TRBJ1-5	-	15	TGTGCCATCAGGGCCGGGACAGGGGGCCATCAGCCCCAGCATTTT	CAIRAGTGGHQPQHF
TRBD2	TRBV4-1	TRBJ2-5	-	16	TGCGCCAGCAGCCTACGGACTAGCGGGGTCCAAGAGACCCAGTACTTC	CASSLRTSGVQETQYF
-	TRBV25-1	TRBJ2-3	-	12	TGTGCCAGCAAAGGGAGCGCAGATACGCAGTATTTT	CASKGSADTQYF
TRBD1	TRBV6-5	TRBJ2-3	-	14	TGTGCCAGCGCCCGGGACAGGGAGGCTGGTACGCAGTATTTT	CASARDREAGTQYF
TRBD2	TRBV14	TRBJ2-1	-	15	TGTGCCAGCAGCCAAGAGGGTAGCGGGAGGGGTGAGCAGTTCTTC	CASSQEGSGRGEQFF
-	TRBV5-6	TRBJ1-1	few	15	TGTGCCAGCAGCTTGGCAGCAGGACTCAACACTGAAGCTTTCTTT	CASSLAAGLNTEAFF
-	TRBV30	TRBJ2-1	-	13	TGTGCCTGGAGTGTACAGCCCGGGGGTGAGCAGTTCTTC	CAWSVQPGGEQFF
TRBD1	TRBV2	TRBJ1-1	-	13	TGTGCCAGCAGTGAGGACAGGGCCACTGAAGCTTTCTTT	CASSEDRATEAFF
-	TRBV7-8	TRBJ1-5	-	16	TGTGCCAGCAGCTTAGCCCGACAGTTCAGCAATCAGCCCCAGCATTTT	CASSLARQFSNQPQHF
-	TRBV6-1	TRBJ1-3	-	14	TGTGCCAGCAGGGGCGGGGCCTCTGGAAACACCATATATTTT	CASRGGASGNTIYF
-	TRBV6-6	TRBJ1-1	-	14	TGTGCCAGCAGTTACTCGATGGAGGACACTGAAGCTTTCTTT	CASSYSMEDTEAFF
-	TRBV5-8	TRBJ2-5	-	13	TGTGCCAGCAGCTTGGGACTAGGTGGGACCCAGTACTTC	CASSLGLGGTQYF
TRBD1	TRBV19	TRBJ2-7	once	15	TGTGCCAGTAGTCGTACCGGGACAGGGGAATACGAGCAGTACTTC	CASSRTGTGEYEQYF
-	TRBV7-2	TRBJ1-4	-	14	TGTGCCAGCAGCTTATTCGGGCAGGGTGAAAAACTGTTTTTT	CASSLFGQGEKLFF
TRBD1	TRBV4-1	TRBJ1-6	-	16	TGCGCCAGCAGCCAAGATTGGACAGGGGTACGCTCACCCCTCCACTTT	CASSQDWTGVRSPLHF
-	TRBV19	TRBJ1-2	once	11	TGTGCCAGTCATGGACACGGTGGCTACACCTTC	CASHGHGGYTF
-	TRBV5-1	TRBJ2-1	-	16	TGCGCCAGCAGCTTGAGGTCTGCCAGGGCCAACAATGAGCAGTTCTTC	CASSLRSARANNEQFF
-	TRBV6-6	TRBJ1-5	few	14	TGTGCCAGCAGGCAACAGAGTAGCAATCAGCCCCAGCATTTT	CASRQQSSNQPQHF
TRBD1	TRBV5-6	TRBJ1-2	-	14	TGTGCCAGCAGCCGAAAGACAGGGGTCGGTGGCTACACCTTC	CASSRKTGVGGYTF
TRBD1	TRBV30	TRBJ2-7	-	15	TGTGCCTGGAGTGGATCACAGGGGTCAGCCTACGAGCAGTACTTC	CAWSGSQGSAYEQYF
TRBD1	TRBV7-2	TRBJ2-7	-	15	TGTGCCAGCAGCTGGAGGACAGGGAAGGTATACGAGCAGTACTTC	CASSWRTGKVYEQYF